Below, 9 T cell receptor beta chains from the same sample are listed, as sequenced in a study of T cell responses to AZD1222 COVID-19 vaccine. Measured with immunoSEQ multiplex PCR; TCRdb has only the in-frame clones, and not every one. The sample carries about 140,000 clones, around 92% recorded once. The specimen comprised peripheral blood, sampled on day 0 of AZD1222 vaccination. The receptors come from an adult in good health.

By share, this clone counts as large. As DNA, the CDR3 is TGCGCCAGCAGCCAAGAAGCTAGCGGGGGCCTCTACGAGCAGTACTTC. Translating gives CASSQEASGGLYEQYF. The chain joins TRBV4-1 to TRBJ2-7, with 10 positions matching TRBD2. The CDR3 is 16 amino acids. The germline V gene has CDR1 MGHRA and CDR2 YSYEKL. Trimming at V came to 0 bases and at J to 3 bases, leaving 5 bases not matched to a gene.

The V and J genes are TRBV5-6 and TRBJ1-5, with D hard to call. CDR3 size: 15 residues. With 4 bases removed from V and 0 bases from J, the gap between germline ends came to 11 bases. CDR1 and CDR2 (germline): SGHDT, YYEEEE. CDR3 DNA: TGTGCCAGCAGCCTGTGGGGTTCTAGCAATCAGCCCCAGCATTTT. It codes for CASSLWGSSNQPQHF.

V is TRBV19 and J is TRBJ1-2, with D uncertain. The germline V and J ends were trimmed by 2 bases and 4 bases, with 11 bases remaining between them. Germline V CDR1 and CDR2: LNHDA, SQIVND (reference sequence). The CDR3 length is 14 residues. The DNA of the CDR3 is TGTGCCAGTAGTATACCCCGCGTAGGCTATGGCTACACCTTC. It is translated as CASSIPRVGYGYTF.

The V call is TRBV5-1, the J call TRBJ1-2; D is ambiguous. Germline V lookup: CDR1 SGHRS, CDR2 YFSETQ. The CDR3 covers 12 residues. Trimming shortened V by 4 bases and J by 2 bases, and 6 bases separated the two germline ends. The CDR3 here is CASSPGNYGYTF. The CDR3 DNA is TGCGCCAGCAGCCCTGGGAACTATGGCTACACCTTC.

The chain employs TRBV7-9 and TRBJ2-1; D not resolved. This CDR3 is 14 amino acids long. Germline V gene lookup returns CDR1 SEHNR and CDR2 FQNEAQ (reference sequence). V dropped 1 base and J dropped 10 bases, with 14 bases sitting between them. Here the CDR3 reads CASSLVLVGSEQFF. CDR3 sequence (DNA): TGTGCCAGCAGCTTAGTTTTGGTGGGTTCCGAGCAGTTCTTC.

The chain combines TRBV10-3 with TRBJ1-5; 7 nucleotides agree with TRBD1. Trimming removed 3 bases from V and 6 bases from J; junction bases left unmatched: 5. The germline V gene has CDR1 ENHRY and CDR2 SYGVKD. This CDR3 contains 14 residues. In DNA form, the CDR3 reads TGTGCCATCAGTGAACAGGGGATGGGTCAGCCCCAGCATTTT. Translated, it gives CAISEQGMGQPQHF.

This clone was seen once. CDR3 sequence (DNA): TGTGCCAGCAGTTACTCGACGTGGAACTATGGCTACACCTTC. Protein: CASSYSTWNYGYTF. The chain combines TRBV6-2 or TRBV6-3 with TRBJ1-2; no clear D gene. V lost 0 bases to trimming and J lost 2 bases, with 7 bases between them. CDR1 is MNHEY and CDR2 is SVGEGT in the germline V gene. This CDR3 comprises 14 residues.

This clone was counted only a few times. DNA of the CDR3: TGTGCCAGCAGCCCGGACGGGAACACTGAAGCTTTCTTT. Protein: CASSPDGNTEAFF. The rearrangement joins TRBV6-2 or TRBV6-3 to TRBJ1-1; D gene uncertain. Trimming stripped 6 bases from V and 1 base from J, with 9 bases between. Germline assignment: CDR1 MNHEY and CDR2 SVGEGT. The CDR3 runs to 13 residues.

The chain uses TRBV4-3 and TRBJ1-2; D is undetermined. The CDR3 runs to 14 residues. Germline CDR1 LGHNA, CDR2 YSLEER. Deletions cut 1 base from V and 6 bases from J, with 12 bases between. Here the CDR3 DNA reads TGCGCCAGCAGCCAAGTAAAAGGGTTGGATGGCTACACCTTC. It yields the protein CASSQVKGLDGYTF.